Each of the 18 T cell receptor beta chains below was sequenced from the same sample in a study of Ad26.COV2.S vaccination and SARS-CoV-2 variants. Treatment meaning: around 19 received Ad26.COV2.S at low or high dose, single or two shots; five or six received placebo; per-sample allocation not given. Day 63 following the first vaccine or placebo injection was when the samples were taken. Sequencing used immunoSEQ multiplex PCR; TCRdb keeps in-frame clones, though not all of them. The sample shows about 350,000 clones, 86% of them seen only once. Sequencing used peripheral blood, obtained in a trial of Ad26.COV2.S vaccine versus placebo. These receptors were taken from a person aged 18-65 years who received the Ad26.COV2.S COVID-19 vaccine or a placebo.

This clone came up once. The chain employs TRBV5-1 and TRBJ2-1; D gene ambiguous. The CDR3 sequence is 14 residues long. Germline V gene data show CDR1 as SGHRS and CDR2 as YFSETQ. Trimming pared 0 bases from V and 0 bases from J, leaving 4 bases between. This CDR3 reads CASSLDVSYNEQFF. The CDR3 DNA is TGCGCCAGCAGCTTGGACGTCTCCTACAATGAGCAGTTCTTC.

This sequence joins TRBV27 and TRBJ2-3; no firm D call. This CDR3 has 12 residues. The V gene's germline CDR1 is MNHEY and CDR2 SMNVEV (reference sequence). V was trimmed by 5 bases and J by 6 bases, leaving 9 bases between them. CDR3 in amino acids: CASSPDGDTQYF. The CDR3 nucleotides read TGTGCCAGCAGTCCAGACGGGGATACGCAGTATTTT.

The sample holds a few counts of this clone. In DNA, the CDR3 is TGTGCCAGCAGCTCCCAGGGGCTACAAGAAGCTTTCTTT. The encoded protein is CASSSQGLQEAFF. The V call is TRBV7-2, the J call TRBJ1-1; perhaps TRBD1 as D (6 bases). CDR1 SGHTA and CDR2 FQGNSA come from the germline V gene. Trimming pared 4 bases from V and 8 bases from J, leaving 14 bases between. The CDR3 sequence is 13 residues long.

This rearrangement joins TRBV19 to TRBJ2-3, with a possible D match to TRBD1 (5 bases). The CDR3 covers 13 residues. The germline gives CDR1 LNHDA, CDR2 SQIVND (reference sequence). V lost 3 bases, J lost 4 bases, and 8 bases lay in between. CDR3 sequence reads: CASSIDSPDTQYF. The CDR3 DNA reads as TGTGCCAGTAGTATTGACAGTCCAGATACGCAGTATTTT.

The CDR3 DNA sequence: TGTGCCAGCAGCGTAGACGGAAGCACAGATACGCAGTATTTT. It specifies CASSVDGSTDTQYF. The V gene is TRBV9, the J gene TRBJ2-3; no reliable D call. The CDR3 covers 14 residues. Trimming removed 0 bases at V and 0 bases at J, with 5 bases between. Germline loops: CDR1 SGDLS, CDR2 YYNGEE.

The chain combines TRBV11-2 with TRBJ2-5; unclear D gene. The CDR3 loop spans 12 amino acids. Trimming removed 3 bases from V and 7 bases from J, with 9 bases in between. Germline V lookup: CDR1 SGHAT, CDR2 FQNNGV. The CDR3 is CASSFDRGTQYF. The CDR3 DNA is TGTGCCAGCAGCTTTGATAGAGGGACCCAGTACTTC.

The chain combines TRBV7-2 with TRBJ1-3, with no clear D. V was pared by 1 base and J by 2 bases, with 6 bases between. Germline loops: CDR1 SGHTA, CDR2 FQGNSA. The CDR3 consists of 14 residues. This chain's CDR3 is CASSLDPPGNTIYF. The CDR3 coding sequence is TGTGCCAGCAGCTTAGATCCACCTGGAAACACCATATATTTT.

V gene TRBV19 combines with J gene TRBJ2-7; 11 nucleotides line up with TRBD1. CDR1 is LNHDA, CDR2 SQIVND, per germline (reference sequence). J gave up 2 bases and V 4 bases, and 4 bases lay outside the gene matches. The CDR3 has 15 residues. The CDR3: CASSKGTGGPYEQYF. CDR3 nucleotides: TGTGCCAGTAGTAAAGGGACAGGGGGGCCCTACGAGCAGTACTTC.

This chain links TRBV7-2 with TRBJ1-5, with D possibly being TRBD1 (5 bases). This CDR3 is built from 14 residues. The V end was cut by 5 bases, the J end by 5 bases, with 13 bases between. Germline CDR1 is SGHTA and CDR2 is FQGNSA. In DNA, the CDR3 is TGTGCCAGCAGCGCGGATCAGGGTTATCAGCCCCAGCATTTT. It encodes CASSADQGYQPQHF.

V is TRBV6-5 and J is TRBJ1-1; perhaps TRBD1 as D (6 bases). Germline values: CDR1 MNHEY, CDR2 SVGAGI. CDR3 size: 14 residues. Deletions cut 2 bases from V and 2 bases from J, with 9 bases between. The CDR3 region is CASSYVGHNTEAFF. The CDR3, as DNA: TGTGCCAGCAGTTACGTGGGACACAACACTGAAGCTTTCTTT.

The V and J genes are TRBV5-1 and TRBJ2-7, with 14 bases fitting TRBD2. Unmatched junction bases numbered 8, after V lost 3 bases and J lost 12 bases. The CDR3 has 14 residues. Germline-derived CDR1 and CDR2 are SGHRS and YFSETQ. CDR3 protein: CASSYQGLAGEAYF. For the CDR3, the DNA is TGCGCCAGCAGCTACCAGGGACTAGCGGGAGAGGCGTACTTC.

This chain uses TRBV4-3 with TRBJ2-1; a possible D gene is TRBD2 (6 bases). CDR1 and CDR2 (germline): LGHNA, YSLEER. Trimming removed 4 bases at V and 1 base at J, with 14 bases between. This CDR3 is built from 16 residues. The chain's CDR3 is CASSPALAPSYNEQFF. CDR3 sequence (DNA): TGCGCCAGCAGCCCAGCCCTAGCGCCTTCCTACAATGAGCAGTTCTTC.

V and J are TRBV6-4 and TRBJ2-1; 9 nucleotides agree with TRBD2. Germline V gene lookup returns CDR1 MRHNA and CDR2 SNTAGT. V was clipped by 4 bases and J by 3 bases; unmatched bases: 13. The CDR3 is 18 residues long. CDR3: CASSGTGTSPMNYNEQFF. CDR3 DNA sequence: TGTGCCAGCAGTGGGACCGGGACTAGCCCAATGAACTACAATGAGCAGTTCTTC.

The CDR3 nucleotides read TGCGCCAGCAGTGAGAATAGCGGGAGCGCAGATACGCAGTATTTT. It codes for CASSENSGSADTQYF. J is TRBJ2-3 and V is TRBV5-1, with 9 bases aligning to TRBD2. CDR3 length: 15 amino acids. Germline-derived CDR1 and CDR2 are SGHRS and YFSETQ. The V gene end was trimmed by 5 bases and the J gene end by 4 bases; junction bases not matched to a gene: 8.

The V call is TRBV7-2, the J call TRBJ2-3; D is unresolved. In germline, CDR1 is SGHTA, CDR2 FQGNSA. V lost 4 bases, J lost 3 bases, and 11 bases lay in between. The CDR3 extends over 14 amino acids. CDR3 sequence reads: CASSSGLWTDTQYF. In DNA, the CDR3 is TGTGCCAGCAGCTCGGGCCTATGGACAGATACGCAGTATTTT.

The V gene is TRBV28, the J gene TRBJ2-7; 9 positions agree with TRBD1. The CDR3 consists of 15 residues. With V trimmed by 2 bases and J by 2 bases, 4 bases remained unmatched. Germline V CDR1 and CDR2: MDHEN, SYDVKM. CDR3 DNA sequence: TGTGCCAGCAGTTTACCGGGACAGGGAACCTACGAGCAGTACTTC. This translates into CASSLPGQGTYEQYF.

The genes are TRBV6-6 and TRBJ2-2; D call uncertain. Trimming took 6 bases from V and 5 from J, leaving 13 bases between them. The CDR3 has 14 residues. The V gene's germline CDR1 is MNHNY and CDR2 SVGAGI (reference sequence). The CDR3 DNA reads TGTGCCAGCAGCTCCCCAACGGAGACCGGGGAGCTGTTTTTT. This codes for CASSSPTETGELFF.

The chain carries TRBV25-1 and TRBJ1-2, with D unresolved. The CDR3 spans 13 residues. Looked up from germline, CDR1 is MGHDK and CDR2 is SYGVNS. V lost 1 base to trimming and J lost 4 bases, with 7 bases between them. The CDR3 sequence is CASSESAAYGYTF. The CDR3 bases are TGTGCCAGCAGTGAATCGGCAGCCTATGGCTACACCTTC.